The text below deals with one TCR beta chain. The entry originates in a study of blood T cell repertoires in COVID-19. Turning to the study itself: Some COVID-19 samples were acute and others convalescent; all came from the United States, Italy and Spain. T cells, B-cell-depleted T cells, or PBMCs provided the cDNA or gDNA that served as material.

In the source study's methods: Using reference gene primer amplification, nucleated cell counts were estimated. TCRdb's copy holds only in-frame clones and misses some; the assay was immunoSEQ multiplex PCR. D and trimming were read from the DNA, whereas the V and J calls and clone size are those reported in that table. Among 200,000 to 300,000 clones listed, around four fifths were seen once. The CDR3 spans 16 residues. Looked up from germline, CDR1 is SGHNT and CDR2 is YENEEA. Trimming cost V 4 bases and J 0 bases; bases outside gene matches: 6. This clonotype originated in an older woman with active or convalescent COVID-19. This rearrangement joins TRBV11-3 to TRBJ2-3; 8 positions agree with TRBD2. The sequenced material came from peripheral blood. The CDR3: CASSSRLASSTDTQYF. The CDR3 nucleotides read TGTGCCAGCAGCTCCCGACTAGCGTCTAGCACAGATACGCAGTATTTT. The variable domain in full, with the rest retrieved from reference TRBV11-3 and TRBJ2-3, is EAGVVQSPRYKIIEKKQPVAFWCNPISGHNTLYWYLQNLGQGPELLIRYENEEAVDDSQLPKDRFSAERLKGVDSTLKIQPAELGDSAVYLCASSSRLASSTDTQYFGPGTRLTVL.